These 20 T cell receptor beta chains were sequenced from one sample in a study of shared T cell receptors in the human thymus. The method was immunoSEQ multiplex PCR; TCRdb's version includes in-frame clones alone and lacks a portion of them. In the table there are hundreds of thousands of clones, 88% of which are singletons. The data also belong to a second study, concerning human thymus T cells.

The specimen was thymocytes. The receptors derive from a boy less than two years old with a congenital heart defect.

The chain recombines TRBV25-1 with TRBJ2-7; 10 bases align to TRBD1. Germline V CDR1 and CDR2: MGHDK, SYGVNS. This CDR3 contains 15 residues. Trimming at V came to 8 bases and at J to 5 bases, leaving 12 bases not matched to a gene. DNA of the CDR3: TGTGCCAGCGGGGGGGACAGGGGTTATTTCAACGAGCAGTACTTC. Translation: CASGGDRGYFNEQYF.

The V gene is TRBV10-1, the J gene TRBJ2-3; weak D call: TRBD1 (5 bases). The V and J ends lost 4 bases and 0 bases respectively, with 8 bases between them. CDR1 is WNHNN, CDR2 SYGVQD, per germline (reference sequence). There are 14 residues in the CDR3. CDR3 sequence reads: CASSATGSTDTQYF. The CDR3 DNA follows: TGCGCCAGCAGTGCAACAGGTAGCACAGATACGCAGTATTTT.

The J gene is TRBJ1-3, the V gene TRBV7-2; D is perhaps TRBD1 (6 bases). CDR1 is SGHTA and CDR2 is FQGNSA in the germline V gene. There are 14 residues in the CDR3. V lost 5 bases and J 0 bases, leaving 8 bases between the germline ends. CDR3 nucleotides: TGTGCCAGCAGCCAACAGGGCTCTGGAAACACCATATATTTT. It translates to CASSQQGSGNTIYF.

The rearrangement joins TRBV2 to TRBJ2-1, with 10 bases identical to TRBD1. J lost 2 bases, V lost 7 bases, and 8 bases had no gene match. Per the germline V gene, CDR1 is SNHLY and CDR2 is FYNNEI. The CDR3 has 16 amino acids. The CDR3 protein is CASISLGTGAYNEQFF. For the CDR3, the DNA is TGTGCCAGCATTAGTCTAGGGACAGGGGCCTACAATGAGCAGTTCTTC.

V gene TRBV4-1 combines with J gene TRBJ2-7; 14 nucleotides agree with TRBD2. The V segment lost 2 bases and the J segment 0 bases; nucleotides outside the gene matches: 15. This CDR3 contains 21 residues. CDR1 and CDR2 (germline): MGHRA, YSYEKL. DNA for the CDR3: TGCGCCAGCAGCCAACCCCACCCGAGACTAGCGGGAGGGCCCGGCTCCTACGAGCAGTACTTC. Translation: CASSQPHPRLAGGPGSYEQYF.

This chain uses TRBV7-8 with TRBJ2-2, with a tentative D call TRBD2 (5 bases). Germline CDR1 is SGHVS and CDR2 is FQNEAQ. V dropped 5 bases and J dropped 5 bases, with 12 bases sitting between them. There are 14 residues in the CDR3. This CDR3 is CASSPRTGTGELFF. CDR3 in DNA: TGTGCCAGCAGCCCCCGGACGGGGACCGGGGAGCTGTTTTTT.

The sample holds one count of this clone. The CDR3 DNA sequence: TGTGCCACCAGCAACACAGGTCCCACAGATACGCAGTATTTT. Translation gives CATSNTGPTDTQYF. V gene TRBV15 combines with J gene TRBJ2-3; weak D call: TRBD1 (5 bases). Germline V lookup: CDR1 LNHNV, CDR2 YYDKDF (reference sequence). The CDR3 consists of 14 residues. V was trimmed by 4 bases and J by 2 bases, leaving 10 bases between them.

The chain is built from TRBV30 and TRBJ1-5; D is possibly TRBD1 (5 bases). The V and J ends lost 3 bases and 5 bases respectively, with 23 bases between them. The CDR3 spans 17 residues. The germline V gene has CDR1 GTSNPN and CDR2 SVGIG (reference sequence). The CDR3 DNA follows: TGTGCCTGGAGCCTCCCGGGGGACCCCCAAGCCCATCAGCCCCAGCATTTT. This codes for CAWSLPGDPQAHQPQHF.

The rearrangement uses TRBV14 and TRBJ2-6; D unresolved. Trimming removed 2 bases from V and 0 bases from J, with 8 bases in between. Per the germline V gene, CDR1 is SGHDN and CDR2 is FVKESK. CDR3 length: 16 residues. The CDR3, as DNA: TGTGCCAGCAGCCAACACCACAGCTCTGGGGCCAACGTCCTGACTTTC. Translated, it gives CASSQHHSSGANVLTF.

V is TRBV7-3 and J is TRBJ2-3, with 12 bases aligning to TRBD2. There are 18 residues in the CDR3. Per the germline V gene, CDR1 is SGHTA and CDR2 is FQGTGA. The V gene end was trimmed by 5 bases and the J gene end by 4 bases; junction bases not matched to a gene: 13. CDR3 sequence reads: CASSPGLAGYGGADTQYF. CDR3 coding DNA: TGTGCCAGCAGCCCCGGACTAGCGGGGTATGGGGGCGCAGATACGCAGTATTTT.

V is TRBV18 and J is TRBJ2-5; maybe TRBD2 (5 bases). The germline CDR1 and CDR2 sequences are KGHSH and LQKENI. The CDR3 consists of 15 residues. V was clipped by 8 bases and J by 1 base, with 17 bases between them. CDR3 coding DNA: TGTGCCAGCCTACCGGCCGGGGTCCCCCAAGAGACCCAGTACTTC. Protein product: CASLPAGVPQETQYF.

This clone has a handful of counts. CDR3 DNA sequence: TGTGCCAGCAGCCAAGGAGCGGGCGGGGCCAACGTCCTGACTTTC. It is translated as CASSQGAGGANVLTF. This chain uses TRBV4-2 with TRBJ2-6; TRBD2 might be the D (6 bases). Germline values: CDR1 LGHNA, CDR2 YNFKEQ. CDR3 length equals 15 residues. V lost 1 base to trimming and J lost 4 bases, with 8 bases between them.

The chain combines TRBV18 with TRBJ2-7; tentatively, D is TRBD2 (6 bases). The CDR3 spans 15 residues. Per germline, CDR1 KGHSH and CDR2 LQKENI. Trimming shortened V by 1 base and J by 2 bases, and 12 bases separated the two germline ends. The CDR3 loop is CASSPRSGVTYEQYF. The CDR3 DNA sequence: TGTGCCAGCTCACCACGATCGGGAGTGACCTACGAGCAGTACTTC.

CDR3 region: CASSRQRFSYNEQFF. The CDR3, as DNA: TGTGCCAGCAGCAGACAGCGCTTCTCCTACAATGAGCAGTTCTTC. The rearrangement uses TRBV28 and TRBJ2-1; a possible D gene is TRBD1 (5 bases). Germline assignment: CDR1 MDHEN and CDR2 SYDVKM. There are 15 residues in the CDR3. The V end was cut by 6 bases, the J end by 0 bases, with 12 bases between.

This rearrangement joins TRBV5-6 to TRBJ1-2, with TRBD1 matching over 10 bases. Trimming at V came to 0 bases and at J to 8 bases, leaving 4 bases not matched to a gene. The CDR3 is 14 amino acids. Looked up from germline, CDR1 is SGHDT and CDR2 is YYEEEE. The CDR3 nucleotides are TGTGCCAGCAGCTTGGAGACAGGGGGCGAGGGCTACACCTTC. Its translation is CASSLETGGEGYTF.

The chain links TRBV7-2 to TRBJ2-7; 10 bases map to TRBD1. This CDR3 comprises 17 residues. In germline, CDR1 is SGHTA, CDR2 FQGNSA. The V gene end was trimmed by 5 bases and the J gene end by 2 bases; junction bases not matched to a gene: 12. The CDR3 DNA reads as TGTGCCAGCAGCACAGAGAGGGGGGGACAGGGGCCCTACGAGCAGTACTTC. Protein: CASSTERGGQGPYEQYF.

The chain employs TRBV4-2 and TRBJ2-2; D remains unclear. Trimming took off 4 bases at V and 4 bases at J, with 13 bases between the two ends. The CDR3 runs to 15 residues. Germline V lookup: CDR1 LGHNA, CDR2 YNFKEQ. The CDR3 DNA follows: TGTGCCAGCAGCCCTTCGAAAAAAGCCACCGGGGAGCTGTTTTTT. Its protein product is CASSPSKKATGELFF.

The rearrangement links TRBV28 to TRBJ2-2; 8 nucleotides align to TRBD1. The CDR3 sequence is 13 residues long. In germline, CDR1 is MDHEN, CDR2 SYDVKM. V trimming: 6 bases; J trimming: 7 bases; junction bases outside the gene matches: 4. The CDR3 sequence is CASSSGGIGELFF. CDR3 coding DNA: TGTGCCAGCAGCTCAGGGGGCATCGGGGAGCTGTTTTTT.

This chain uses TRBV27 with TRBJ2-1; 11 positions match TRBD1. After removal of 7 bases from V and 7 bases from J, the junction contained 6 bases not matched to a gene. The CDR3 runs to 14 residues. CDR1 and CDR2 from the germline V gene are MNHEY and SMNVEV (reference sequence). The DNA for the CDR3 is TGTGCCAGCACCCGGGACAGGGGGAGGAATGAGCAGTTCTTC. This translates into CASTRDRGRNEQFF.

The chain has TRBV5-1 and TRBJ2-6, with 11 bases that match TRBD2. Per germline, CDR1 SGHRS and CDR2 YFSETQ. The CDR3 has 17 amino acids. Losses at the gene ends were 4 bases for V and 4 bases for J; bases not matched to a gene: 7. The CDR3 spells CASSKLAGEGGANVLTF. CDR3 DNA sequence: TGCGCCAGCAGCAAACTAGCGGGAGAAGGAGGGGCCAACGTCCTGACTTTC.